The TCR beta chain under discussion was sequenced for a study of ipilimumab plus nivolumab after autologous stem cell transplantation. Study details: Patients received a median of 5 ipilimumab and eight or nine nivolumab doses.

Method: immunoSEQ multiplex PCR; TCRdb's copy keeps in-frame clones and lacks some. The sample carries around 10,000 clones, about 70% recorded once. This CDR3 spans 16 amino acids. Germline values: CDR1 MNHEY, CDR2 SVGAGI. V trimming: 0 bases; J trimming: 5 bases; junction bases outside the gene matches: 6. Notes on the study in general: TCR repertoire, Treg phenotype and gut microbiota reportedly support more study of this approach.

Notes on this clone: The antigen is unknown.

Patients got ipilimumab 1 mg/kg beginning 14 to 28 days post-transplant. Patients received nivolumab 3 mg/kg at weeks 1, 4, 7, 10, then fortnightly to week 26. The V call is TRBV6-5, the J call TRBJ2-2; 7 nucleotides match TRBD2. This sequence originates from a female donor with multiple myeloma. The source material was PBMCs, sampled in a trial of ipilimumab plus nivolumab as post-transplant consolidation. CDR3 sequence (DNA): TGTGCCAGCAGTTACTCTGCCGGGACTACTACCGGGGAGCTGTTTTTT. As protein: CASSYSAGTTTGELFF.